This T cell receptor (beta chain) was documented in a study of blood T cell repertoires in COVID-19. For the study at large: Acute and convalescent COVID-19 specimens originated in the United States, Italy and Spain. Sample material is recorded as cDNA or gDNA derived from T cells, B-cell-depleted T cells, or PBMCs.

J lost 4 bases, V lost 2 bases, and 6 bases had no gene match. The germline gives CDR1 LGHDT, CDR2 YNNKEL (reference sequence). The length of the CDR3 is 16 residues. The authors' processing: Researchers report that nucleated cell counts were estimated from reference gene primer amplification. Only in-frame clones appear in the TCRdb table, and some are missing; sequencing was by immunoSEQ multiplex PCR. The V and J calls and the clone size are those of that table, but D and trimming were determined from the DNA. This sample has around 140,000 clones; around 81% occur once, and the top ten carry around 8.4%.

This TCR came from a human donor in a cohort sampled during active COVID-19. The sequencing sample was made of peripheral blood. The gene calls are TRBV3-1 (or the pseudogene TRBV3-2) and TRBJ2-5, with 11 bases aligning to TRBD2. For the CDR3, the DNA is TGTGCCAGCAGCCAAAGACTAGCGGGGACTTTAGAGACCCAGTACTTC. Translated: CASSQRLAGTLETQYF.